A single sample gave rise to the 21 T cell receptor beta chains below, sequenced in a study of shared clonotypes between healthy human individuals. Produced via immunoSEQ multiplex PCR; TCRdb's table is partial and in-frame only. The sample yields 2 million or so clones, approximately 95% seen once. CD45RO-negative, CCR7-positively selected cells formed the naive CD8 fraction, excluding terminally differentiated effector memory CD45RA+ cells. Source material: naive CD8+ T cells sorted from blood. All receptors derive from a man aged 18-30 years in good health.

The CDR3 DNA reads TGCAGCGTTGAAGACGGTGCTAGCGGGGTGGCAGATACGCAGTATTTT. This sequence encodes CSVEDGASGVADTQYF. The V gene is TRBV29-1, the J gene TRBJ2-3; 9 nucleotides agree with TRBD2. Germline loops: CDR1 SQVTM, CDR2 ANQGSEA. J was trimmed by 4 bases and V by 0 bases; bases with no gene match: 8. The CDR3 contains 16 residues.

This clone was seen a single time. The CDR3 DNA is TGCGCCAGCAGCCAAGTAGGGACTAGCGGCCAAGAGACCCAGTACTTC. Amino acids: CASSQVGTSGQETQYF. The rearrangement links TRBV4-3 to TRBJ2-5, with 11 bases fitting TRBD2. The CDR3 has 16 residues. Germline assignment: CDR1 LGHNA and CDR2 YSLEER. J lost 1 base, V lost 1 base, and 2 bases had no gene match.

The genes are TRBV6-1 and TRBJ2-7; possible D gene TRBD2, 7 bases. The CDR3 sequence is 14 residues long. Germline values: CDR1 MNHNS, CDR2 SASEGT. The V end was cut by 8 bases, the J end by 2 bases, with 16 bases between. The CDR3 loop is CASGEGVIAYEQYF. In DNA form, the CDR3 reads TGTGCCAGCGGGGAGGGGGTTATAGCCTACGAGCAGTACTTC.

The chain links TRBV7-9 to TRBJ2-1; 8 bases match TRBD2. This CDR3 has 16 residues. Unmatched junction bases numbered 7, after V lost 1 base and J lost 5 bases. Germline lookup yields CDR1 SEHNR and CDR2 FQNEAQ (reference sequence). The CDR3: CASSLVVTSGHNEQFF. In nucleotides, the CDR3 is TGTGCCAGCAGCTTAGTGGTCACTAGCGGCCACAATGAGCAGTTCTTC.

This clone has a single count. The V call is TRBV11-2, the J call TRBJ2-7, with D possibly matching TRBD1 (6 bases). The germline gives CDR1 SGHAT, CDR2 FQNNGV. The CDR3 has 12 amino acids. V lost 3 bases and J lost 8, with 11 bases in between. CDR3 DNA sequence: TGTGCCAGCAGCTTGGACAGTTACAAGCAGTACTTC. Translation gives CASSLDSYKQYF.

This chain uses TRBV5-6 with TRBJ2-7; TRBD2 matches at 7 bases. The CDR3 covers 14 residues. Unmatched junction bases numbered 7, after V lost 7 bases and J lost 0 bases. Looked up from germline, CDR1 is SGHDT and CDR2 is YYEEEE. This chain's CDR3 is CASDLWGGSYEQYF. The CDR3 region has the DNA TGTGCCAGCGATCTTTGGGGGGGCTCCTACGAGCAGTACTTC.

J is TRBJ1-5 and V is TRBV28; 10 bases line up with TRBD1. This CDR3 region has 16 residues. The V gene end was trimmed by 2 bases and the J gene end by 7 bases; junction bases not matched to a gene: 8. Germline CDR1 and CDR2: MDHEN and SYDVKM. CDR3 bases: TGTGCCAGCAGTTTACCGACAGGGGGCTTTGGGCAGCCCCAGCATTTT. This encodes CASSLPTGGFGQPQHF.

This clone showed up just once. This chain uses TRBV2 with TRBJ2-3, with no clear D. Germline values: CDR1 SNHLY, CDR2 FYNNEI. This CDR3 region has 14 residues. V lost 4 bases to trimming and J lost 2 bases, with 10 bases between them. In DNA form, the CDR3 reads TGTGCCAGCAGTGTGGTAGGAATCACAGATACGCAGTATTTT. Translating gives CASSVVGITDTQYF.

This chain connects TRBV19 to TRBJ2-1; 12 positions agree with TRBD2. The CDR3 runs 16 residues. V was clipped by 3 bases and J by 6 bases; unmatched bases: 6. In germline, CDR1 is LNHDA, CDR2 SQIVND (reference sequence). The CDR3 DNA follows: TGTGCCAGTAGTATTGATACTAGCGGGGGGTTCAATGAGCAGTTCTTC. Translating it yields CASSIDTSGGFNEQFF.

V and J are TRBV13 and TRBJ2-7; 7 nucleotides line up with TRBD2. The germline V gene has CDR1 PRHDT and CDR2 FYEKMQ (reference sequence). V was pared by 5 bases and J by 4 bases, with 8 bases of the junction left unmatched. There are 14 residues in the CDR3. CDR3 protein: CASSQGSSGYEQYF. In nucleotides, the CDR3 is TGTGCCAGCAGCCAGGGATCTAGCGGTTACGAGCAGTACTTC.

This rearrangement joins TRBV27 to TRBJ2-5, with D possibly TRBD2 on 6 matching bases. V lost 2 bases to trimming and J lost 5 bases, with 15 bases between them. The CDR3 extends over 15 amino acids. CDR1 is MNHEY, CDR2 SMNVEV, per germline (reference sequence). The DNA for the CDR3 is TGTGCCAGCAGTTTAGGTGCCGAGGAGGGGGAGACCCAGTACTTC. This gives the protein CASSLGAEEGETQYF.

This clone is a singleton in its sample. This chain joins TRBV28 and TRBJ2-6, with D unresolved. Germline-derived CDR1 and CDR2 are MDHEN and SYDVKM. The V and J ends lost 2 bases and 4 bases respectively, with 9 bases between them. This CDR3 region has 15 residues. This chain's CDR3 is CASSLRETGANVLTF. As DNA, the CDR3 is TGTGCCAGCAGTTTACGTGAAACGGGGGCCAACGTCCTGACTTTC.

The rearrangement joins TRBV5-4 to TRBJ1-2; the D gene is possibly TRBD1 (5 bases). CDR1 is SGHNT, CDR2 YYREEE, per germline (reference sequence). Trimming shortened V by 5 bases and J by 4 bases, and 15 bases separated the two germline ends. There are 14 residues in the CDR3. CDR3 nucleotide sequence: TGTGCCAGCAGGCTACTCCTGGGGGGCTATGGCTACACCTTC. This gives the protein CASRLLLGGYGYTF.

This clone occurred once. This chain connects TRBV27 to TRBJ2-6; 8 bases line up with TRBD2. Per the germline V gene, CDR1 is MNHEY and CDR2 is SMNVEV (reference sequence). This CDR3 is built from 21 residues. V dropped 0 bases and J dropped 3; count of bases not matched to a gene: 16. The CDR3 here is CASSLSTPGGIGPFGANVLTF. As DNA, the CDR3 is TGTGCCAGCAGTTTATCGACCCCGGGAGGGATCGGGCCTTTTGGGGCCAACGTCCTGACTTTC.

The chain joins TRBV28 to TRBJ2-7; perhaps TRBD2 as D (5 bases). The CDR3 loop spans 12 amino acids. The germline CDR1 and CDR2 sequences are MDHEN and SYDVKM. The V end was cut by 3 bases, the J end by 6 bases, with 9 bases between. CDR3 region: CASSFVRVEQYF. CDR3 nucleotide sequence: TGTGCCAGCAGTTTTGTGAGGGTCGAGCAGTACTTC.

The chain combines TRBV5-1 with TRBJ1-1, with TRBD1 as a possible D gene (5 bases). Germline CDR1 reads SGHRS; CDR2 reads YFSETQ. V was clipped by 0 bases and J by 4 bases, with 19 bases between them. This CDR3 contains 17 residues. Here the CDR3 reads CASSLAPRGEVFTEAFF. In nucleotides, the CDR3 is TGCGCCAGCAGCTTGGCCCCTCGGGGGGAGGTGTTCACTGAAGCTTTCTTT.

There are a few counts of this clone. In the same sample, other DNA sequences code for this CDR3. The chain links TRBV7-9 to TRBJ2-1, with 7 bases that match TRBD2. Germline lookup yields CDR1 SEHNR and CDR2 FQNEAQ (reference sequence). The CDR3 contains 13 residues. V gave up 4 bases and J gave up 3 bases; unmatched junction bases: 0. CDR3 in amino acids: CASSSSGYNEQFF. CDR3 nucleotides: TGTGCCAGCAGCTCTAGCGGCTACAATGAGCAGTTCTTC.

The chain employs TRBV6-5 and TRBJ2-1; D may be TRBD2 (6 bases). The CDR3 spans 15 residues. Trimming took 4 bases from V and 8 from J, leaving 18 bases between them. Germline V gene sequence: CDR1 MNHEY, CDR2 SVGAGI. This CDR3 is CASSFPQGGTHEQFF. CDR3 in DNA: TGTGCCAGCAGTTTCCCCCAGGGCGGGACTCATGAGCAGTTCTTC.

The chain is built from TRBV4-1 and TRBJ2-3; 8 nucleotides match TRBD2. CDR3 length: 14 residues. Germline values: CDR1 MGHRA, CDR2 YSYEKL. V trimming: 0 bases; J trimming: 6 bases; junction bases outside the gene matches: 2. CDR3 DNA sequence: TGCGCCAGCAGCCAAGATAGCGGGGAGGATACGCAGTATTTT. It translates to CASSQDSGEDTQYF.

This clone has just one count. V gene TRBV29-1 combines with J gene TRBJ2-1, with D unresolved. The CDR3 totals 13 residues. Trimming cost V 1 base and J 9 bases, with 13 bases left between them. Germline CDR1 and CDR2: SQVTM and ANQGSEA. Here the CDR3 reads CSVEASTDPEQFF. In DNA form, the CDR3 reads TGCAGCGTTGAAGCTTCGACTGATCCTGAGCAGTTCTTC.

The CDR3 protein is CASSPRGFNSPLHF. CDR3 DNA: TGTGCCAGCAGCCCCAGGGGGTTCAATTCACCCCTCCACTTT. The chain carries TRBV28 and TRBJ1-6, with 7 bases matching TRBD1. J was trimmed by 7 bases and V by 6 bases; bases with no gene match: 6. The CDR3 loop spans 14 amino acids. CDR1 is MDHEN and CDR2 is SYDVKM in the germline V gene. The whole variable domain, remainder taken from reference TRBV28 and TRBJ1-6, is DVKVTQSSRYLVKRTGEKVFLECVQDMDHENMFWYRQDPGLGLRLIYFSYDVKMKEKGDIPEGYSVSREKKERFSLILESASTNQTSMYLCASSPRGFNSPLHFGNGTRLTVT.